The clone carrying this T cell receptor beta chain was recorded a few times. The antigen is not known. All donors comprised healthy Caucasians. V was clipped by 2 bases and J by 10 bases; unmatched bases: 6. Per germline, CDR1 SGHVS and CDR2 FNYEAQ. The CDR3 length is 14 residues. This sample is drawn from a study of identical twins. Study-wide results and caveats: Diverse VJ usage suggested most zero-insertion clonotypes were not invariant T cells. Reduced insertions were recorded for abundant cord blood beta clonotypes, with no such pattern in memory repertoires.

Template switching, a step in the protocol, added a universal primer site, and cDNA carried unique molecular identifiers. TCRdb reprocessed the 5' RACE reads with MiXCR, giving one entry per CDR3 protein. The table lists approximately 600,000 distinct CDR3 sequences, roughly 6.6% of them singletons. These sequences were also reported in another study, on yellow fever vaccine responses in identical twins.

The rearrangement uses TRBV7-6 and TRBJ2-1; 9 bases are shared with TRBD2. The clonotype was recovered from a woman aged 18-29 years in good health. Sequenced sample: PBMCs. CDR3 residues: CASSLYGREGEQFF. CDR3 nucleotides: TGTGCCAGCAGCTTATACGGGCGGGAGGGGGAGCAGTTCTTC.